This TCR beta chain was identified during a study of regulatory T cells in long-lasting Graves disease. CDR3 length equals 18 residues. CDR1 MNHNS and CDR2 SASEGT come from the germline V gene. Trimming pared 5 bases from V and 6 bases from J, leaving 23 bases between. As for time point: persistent/refractory GD, antithyroid drugs over 5 years with positive TRAb. PBMC-extracted RNA yielded the TCR library. Relying on iRepertoire HTBI primers and Arm-PCR of CDR3 regions, the team built TCR beta libraries. As originally analysed: From all samples, identification returned roughly 15 TRBJ and 60 or so TRBV segments. TCRdb redid the calling of the multiplex PCR reads with MiXCR, one entry per CDR3 protein. None of the V and J calls come from the authors' own analysis; TCRdb made them. This table has around 450,000 distinct CDR3 sequences, roughly a fifth appearing once.

The chain uses TRBV6-1 and TRBJ2-6, with a weak D call TRBD1 (6 bases). The receptor comes from a female donor with Graves disease. Source: peripheral blood mononuclear cells (PBMCs), taken when the disease was refractory, from a patient treated with antithyroid drugs. The CDR3 sequence is CASSQTLDSPGMANVLTF. The CDR3 nucleotides read TGTGCCAGCAGTCAAACCCTGGACAGTCCAGGGATGGCCAACGTCCTGACTTTC.